The T cell receptor (beta chain) under discussion was sequenced for a study of metastatic and nonmetastatic thyroid tumors. Study summary: Across peripheral blood and tumor or nodule tissue samples taken from malignant and benign thyroid patients, the repertoires were compared with one another.

General study points: Benign nodules were reported to have significantly lower TCR beta diversity than malignant thyroid tumors, in blood and tumor.

Worth noting for this clone: Its target is unknown.

With MiXCR, TCRdb reprocessed the PCR reads. The repertoire holds 30,000 to 40,000 clones, roughly 18% seen once, with around 6.6% in the top ten. No treatment had been given to any patient before thyroid surgery. In germline, CDR1 is MNHNS, CDR2 SASEGT. The CDR3 contains 15 residues. The germline V and J ends were trimmed by 1 base and 4 bases, with 10 bases remaining between them. The clonotype originates from a female donor with papillary thyroid cancer or a benign thyroid nodule (not recorded which). Some clones in this sample may be carry-over from other donors' samples. The chain employs TRBV6-1 and TRBJ2-2; tentatively, D is TRBD2 (6 bases). The sequenced sample consisted of blood. CDR3 protein: CASSEVGGSTGELFF. For the CDR3, the DNA is TGTGCCAGCAGTGAAGTTGGGGGGTCCACCGGGGAGCTGTTTTTT.